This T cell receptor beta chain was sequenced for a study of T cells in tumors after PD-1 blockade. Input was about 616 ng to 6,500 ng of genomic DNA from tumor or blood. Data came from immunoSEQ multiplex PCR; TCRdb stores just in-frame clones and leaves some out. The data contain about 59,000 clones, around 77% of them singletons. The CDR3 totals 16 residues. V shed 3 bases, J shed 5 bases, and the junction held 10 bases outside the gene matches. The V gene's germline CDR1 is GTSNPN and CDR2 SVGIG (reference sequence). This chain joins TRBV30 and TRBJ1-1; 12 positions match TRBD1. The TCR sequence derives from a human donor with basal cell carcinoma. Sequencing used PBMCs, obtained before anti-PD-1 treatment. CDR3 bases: TGTGCCTGGAGGGATGGGACAGGGGGCTCTGGTACTGAAGCTTTCTTT. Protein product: CAWRDGTGGSGTEAFF.